Shown below are 24 T cell receptor beta chains from a single sample sequenced in a study of T cell changes during pregnancy in multiple sclerosis. Sequenced by immunoSEQ multiplex PCR; TCRdb stores in-frame clones only, minus some. Among about 100,000 clones, roughly nine tenths were seen once, and the ten largest hold about 3.5%. Sample: peripheral blood, taken after pregnancy. Every receptor here comes from a female donor with multiple sclerosis, enrolled in a pregnancy study.

V and J are TRBV6-1 and TRBJ1-1; D is undetermined. The CDR3 is 11 residues long. Looked up from germline, CDR1 is MNHNS and CDR2 is SASEGT. With 7 bases removed from V and 8 bases from J, the gap between germline ends came to 11 bases. CDR3 DNA sequence: TGTGCCAGCATTCGGGAGGGCGAAGCTTTCTTT. It encodes CASIREGEAFF.

The rearrangement uses TRBV6-1 and TRBJ2-1; the D gene is possibly TRBD2 (5 bases). V was pared by 0 bases and J by 9 bases, with 6 bases between. The germline gives CDR1 MNHNS, CDR2 SASEGT. This CDR3 is 12 amino acids long. The CDR3 coding sequence is TGTGCCAGCAGTGAAGCGGACTTTGAGCAGTTCTTC. It yields the protein CASSEADFEQFF.

This chain uses TRBV5-6 with TRBJ1-1; TRBD1 might be the D (5 bases). The CDR3 loop spans 15 amino acids. The germline V and J ends were trimmed by 4 bases and 4 bases, with 17 bases remaining between them. The germline gives CDR1 SGHDT, CDR2 YYEEEE. The CDR3 DNA reads as TGTGCCAGCAGCGATGCGGACGGGGGGAGCACTGAAGCTTTCTTT. Translating gives CASSDADGGSTEAFF.

The rearrangement joins TRBV7-2 to TRBJ2-1; 9 positions agree with TRBD1. Germline V gene data show CDR1 as SGHTA and CDR2 as FQGNSA. CDR3 length: 15 amino acids. Trimming took 3 bases from V and 6 from J; bases not matched to a gene: 6. The CDR3: CASSFDRGTRNEQFF. The CDR3 region has the DNA TGTGCCAGCAGCTTCGACAGGGGGACACGCAATGAGCAGTTCTTC.

The J gene is TRBJ1-6, the V gene TRBV4-1; the D gene is possibly TRBD1 (6 bases). CDR1 is MGHRA, CDR2 YSYEKL, per germline. V shed 0 bases and J shed 4 bases, with 13 bases lying between them. The CDR3 is made up of 17 amino acids. The CDR3 loop is CASSQEHPQGYNSPLHF. The DNA for the CDR3 is TGCGCCAGCAGCCAAGAACACCCACAGGGATATAATTCACCCCTCCACTTT.

This chain links TRBV5-1 with TRBJ2-2; TRBD2 matches 7 bases. The junction had 7 bases not matched to a gene; V was cut back by 6 bases and J by 5 bases. The V gene's germline CDR1 is SGHRS and CDR2 YFSETQ. This CDR3 comprises 14 residues. The DNA for the CDR3 is TGCGCCAGCACGAGGGACTATTTAACCGGGGAGCTGTTTTTT. It yields the protein CASTRDYLTGELFF.

This clone was seen more than once but under ten times. The chain is built from TRBV7-9 and TRBJ1-2; 8 positions agree with TRBD1. V lost 2 bases to trimming and J lost 6 bases; unmatched junction nucleotides: 11. The germline gives CDR1 SEHNR, CDR2 FQNEAQ (reference sequence). The CDR3 has 16 amino acids. CDR3 sequence reads: CASSLWRIRGRDGYTF. The CDR3 nucleotides read TGTGCCAGCAGCTTATGGAGGATCAGGGGGCGGGATGGCTACACCTTC.

The chain combines TRBV5-1 with TRBJ1-5; D not resolved. The CDR3 length is 14 residues. The V gene's germline CDR1 is SGHRS and CDR2 YFSETQ. Trimming cost V 2 bases and J 6 bases, with 12 bases left between them. The CDR3 reads CASSFGSSGQPQHF. CDR3 sequence (DNA): TGCGCCAGCAGCTTTGGTTCTTCGGGTCAGCCCCAGCATTTT.

This sequence joins TRBV9 and TRBJ2-3; D perhaps matches TRBD2 (6 bases). The V gene's germline CDR1 is SGDLS and CDR2 YYNGEE. The CDR3 sequence is 13 residues long. Trimming stripped 4 bases from V and 6 bases from J, with 12 bases between. The CDR3 loop is CASSIGGGDTQYF. The CDR3 region has the DNA TGTGCCAGCAGCATCGGGGGTGGGGATACGCAGTATTTT.

The chain employs TRBV9 and TRBJ1-2, with 9 bases aligning to TRBD1. Trimming removed 3 bases from V and 7 bases from J; junction bases left unmatched: 7. The CDR3 extends over 14 amino acids. The germline CDR1 and CDR2 sequences are SGDLS and YYNGEE. The CDR3 spells CASSDRQGDIGYTF. CDR3 DNA sequence: TGTGCCAGCAGCGATAGACAGGGGGACATTGGCTACACCTTC.

The chain has TRBV11-2 and TRBJ2-5, with 8 nucleotides matching TRBD1. With V trimmed by 1 base and J by 5 bases, 12 bases remained unmatched. The CDR3 runs 17 residues. The V gene's germline CDR1 is SGHAT and CDR2 FQNNGV. The CDR3 DNA sequence: TGTGCCAGCAGCTTAGTTACGGACAGGGTGGATTGGGAGACCCAGTACTTC. Translating gives CASSLVTDRVDWETQYF.

V usage is TRBV4-1 and J usage is TRBJ1-5; D is perhaps TRBD1 (6 bases). The CDR3 sequence is 15 residues long. Per germline, CDR1 MGHRA and CDR2 YSYEKL. V lost 0 bases to trimming and J lost 3 bases, with 9 bases between them. CDR3 DNA: TGCGCCAGCAGCCAAGAAGGGACACCCAATCAGCCCCAGCATTTT. Protein: CASSQEGTPNQPQHF.

V is TRBV5-6 and J is TRBJ1-2; tentative D call: TRBD1 (6 bases). The germline V and J ends were trimmed by 4 bases and 4 bases, with 23 bases remaining between them. In germline, CDR1 is SGHDT, CDR2 YYEEEE. The CDR3 has 17 residues. The CDR3 DNA follows: TGTGCCAGCAGCCTGGACACCCGAGGGGGTTTTGGCTATGGCTACACCTTC. Its protein product is CASSLDTRGGFGYGYTF.

The rearrangement joins TRBV7-3 to TRBJ2-2; the D gene is possibly TRBD1 (6 bases). Trimming left V 3 bases short and J 3 bases short, with 11 bases between. Germline V gives CDR1 SGHTA, CDR2 FQGTGA. The CDR3 has 15 residues. DNA of the CDR3: TGTGCCAGCAGCTTCACAGGGCCGGACACCGGGGAGCTGTTTTTT. Translation: CASSFTGPDTGELFF.

V usage is TRBV10-3 and J usage is TRBJ2-1; 10 nucleotides match TRBD2. CDR1 and CDR2 (germline): ENHRY, SYGVKD. V lost 10 bases to trimming and J lost 7 bases; unmatched junction nucleotides: 7. There are 13 residues in the CDR3. CDR3 DNA: TGTGCCACCTTAGCGGGGGGTTCAAATGAGCAGTTCTTC. Encoded protein: CATLAGGSNEQFF.

The chain recombines TRBV5-1 with TRBJ1-2; 9 bases agree with TRBD1. The CDR3 contains 17 residues. The junction had 11 bases not matched to a gene; V was cut back by 0 bases and J by 5 bases. CDR1 and CDR2 (germline): SGHRS, YFSETQ. The CDR3 nucleotides are TGCGCCAGCAGCTTGGGGGCCACAGGGGGCGCAGGGTATGGCTACACCTTC. Amino acids: CASSLGATGGAGYGYTF.

V usage is TRBV19 and J usage is TRBJ1-2; weak D call: TRBD1 (6 bases). V was cut by 5 bases and J by 8 bases, with 18 bases left in between. The CDR3 is 14 residues long. Germline V gene lookup returns CDR1 LNHDA and CDR2 SQIVND (reference sequence). The CDR3 is CASSGNRDKLGYTF. DNA for the CDR3: TGTGCCAGTAGTGGGAACAGGGATAAGCTCGGCTACACCTTC. Filled out from reference TRBV19 and TRBJ1-2, the complete variable domain reads DGGITQSPKYLFRKEGQNVTLSCEQNLNHDAMYWYRQDPGQGLRLIYYSQIVNDFQKGDIAEGYSVSREKKESFPLTVTSAQKNPTAFYLCASSGNRDKLGYTFGSGTRLTVV.

This chain joins TRBV19 and TRBJ1-3; 7 bases line up with TRBD1. CDR3 length equals 17 residues. The germline V gene has CDR1 LNHDA and CDR2 SQIVND (reference sequence). Trimming at V came to 4 bases and at J to 0 bases, leaving 9 bases not matched to a gene. DNA of the CDR3: TGTGCCAGTAGTACAAGGACAGGCTACTCCTCTGGAAACACCATATATTTT. Encoded protein: CASSTRTGYSSGNTIYF. The full variable domain, in which reference TRBV19 and TRBJ1-3 provide the parts outside the CDR3, is DGGITQSPKYLFRKEGQNVTLSCEQNLNHDAMYWYRQDPGQGLRLIYYSQIVNDFQKGDIAEGYSVSREKKESFPLTVTSAQKNPTAFYLCASSTRTGYSSGNTIYFGEGSWLTVV.

The rearrangement uses TRBV5-4 and TRBJ2-5, with 8 bases matching TRBD2. V dropped 1 base and J dropped 1; count of bases not matched to a gene: 6. The germline CDR1 and CDR2 sequences are SGHNT and YYREEE (reference sequence). The CDR3 runs 16 residues. CDR3 DNA: TGTGCCAGCAGCTTGTATCGGGGGGGTATCCAAGAGACCCAGTACTTC. Its protein product is CASSLYRGGIQETQYF.

This chain joins TRBV7-9 and TRBJ1-6; D gene unclear. There are 16 residues in the CDR3. The germline V and J ends were trimmed by 5 bases and 4 bases, with 15 bases remaining between them. Germline-derived CDR1 and CDR2 are SEHNR and FQNEAQ (reference sequence). CDR3 sequence reads: CASSPYLAQYNSPLHF. CDR3 DNA: TGTGCCAGCAGCCCCTATTTAGCCCAGTATAATTCACCCCTCCACTTT.

The rearrangement links TRBV27 to TRBJ2-3, with D tentatively TRBD2 (5 bases). With 0 bases removed from V and 3 bases from J, the gap between germline ends came to 13 bases. CDR3 size: 16 residues. Germline V gene lookup returns CDR1 MNHEY and CDR2 SMNVEV (reference sequence). The CDR3 protein is CASSLSRGTRTDTQYF. Written as DNA, the CDR3 is TGTGCCAGCAGTTTATCTCGGGGTACTAGAACAGATACGCAGTATTTT.

The V and J genes are TRBV7-9 and TRBJ1-2; TRBD1 is a possible D gene (6 bases). The CDR3 consists of 13 residues. V lost 11 bases to trimming and J lost 4 bases, with 17 bases between them. Looked up from germline, CDR1 is SEHNR and CDR2 is FQNEAQ (reference sequence). CDR3 coding DNA: TGTGCCGGCCAAAGGGGGTCTCTCTATGGCTACACCTTC. This sequence encodes CAGQRGSLYGYTF.

The chain combines TRBV5-5 with TRBJ2-7; 9 positions agree with TRBD1. CDR3 size: 15 residues. Trimming removed 3 bases from V and 3 bases from J; junction bases left unmatched: 7. Germline V gene data show CDR1 as SGHKS and CDR2 as YYEKEE (reference sequence). The CDR3 DNA reads as TGTGCCAGCAGCTCCCAGACAGGGGGGATCTACGAGCAGTACTTC. The encoded protein is CASSSQTGGIYEQYF.

V is TRBV7-2 and J is TRBJ2-2; D not certain. Trimming cost V 5 bases and J 8 bases, with 12 bases left between them. The germline V gene has CDR1 SGHTA and CDR2 FQGNSA. The CDR3 runs to 13 residues. The CDR3 region is CASSPNSGGELFF. CDR3 nucleotide sequence: TGTGCCAGCAGCCCGAACTCCGGGGGGGAGCTGTTTTTT.